These 12 T cell receptor beta chains came from one sample sequenced in a study of read filtering for tumor transcriptome and immune sequencing (TCRdb year 2020). For sequencing, an Illumina HiSeq 4000 was employed. TCR libraries were built from 400 ng RNA with the Immunoverse kit, using molecular barcoded adaptors covering alpha/delta and beta/gamma chains. TCRdb reworked the public reads: Q25 trimming with fastp, MiXCR clone assembly, productive beta chains retained. Each CDR3 protein gets just one entry, which takes the most common genes and DNA from the rows behind it. This sample holds around 130,000 distinct CDR3 sequences; 10% to 15% were observed only once. Roughly 9.6% of the sample belongs to the ten largest clones. Sequencing was performed on a population of CD138-negative cells sorted from bone marrow. The cell subset or site label here, explained by the study, means: bone marrow mononuclear cells depleted of CD138+ plasma/myeloma cells by negative magnetic selection. The receptor set was obtained from a donor aged 40 or over with multiple myeloma.

Many counts were recorded for this clonotype. The chain combines TRBV12-3 or TRBV12-4 with TRBJ1-5; TRBD1 matches at 8 bases. This CDR3 has 14 residues. The V and J ends lost 6 bases and 0 bases, in that order; junction bases with no gene match: 1. The CDR3, as DNA: TGTGCCAGCAGGGGACAGGCTAGCAATCAGCCCCAGCATTTT. This sequence encodes CASRGQASNQPQHF.

This clonotype turned up a few times. A much larger clone lies a single base off, so this may be a read error. The chain is built from TRBV29-1 and TRBJ2-1; the D is unclear. The CDR3 has 13 residues. Germline V lookup: CDR1 SQVTM, CDR2 ANQGSEA. CDR3 amino acids: CSAGESSYKEQFF. The CDR3, as DNA: TGCAGCGCCGGCGAGAGCTCCTACAAGGAGCAGTTCTTC.

This clonotype was detected many times. The V call is TRBV13, the J call TRBJ1-1; D may be TRBD1 (5 bases). This CDR3 contains 15 residues. Germline CDR1 and CDR2: PRHDT and FYEKMQ (reference sequence). V was trimmed by 6 bases and J by 1 base, leaving 15 bases between them. CDR3 amino acids: CASRLRREGNTEAFF. CDR3 DNA: TGTGCCAGCAGGCTACGCAGGGAGGGGAACACTGAAGCTTTCTTT.

This clonotype was detected ten times or more. The chain is built from TRBV6-2 or TRBV6-3 and TRBJ2-1; unclear D gene. Per germline, CDR1 MNHEY and CDR2 SVGEGT. The V gene lost 4 bases and the J gene lost 7 bases, with 11 bases spanning the gap. The CDR3 totals 13 residues. The CDR3 region has the DNA TGTGCCAGCAGTTTAAGGGTGGCAAATGAGCAGTTCTTC. Amino acids: CASSLRVANEQFF.

In this sample, this clonotype turned up many times. The chain joins TRBV3-1 to TRBJ2-1; possibly TRBD1 for D (5 bases). The germline CDR1 and CDR2 sequences are LGHDT and YNNKEL (reference sequence). The CDR3 covers 16 residues. V lost 1 base, J lost 5 bases, and 15 bases lay in between. The CDR3 nucleotides read TGTGCCAGCAGCCAAGGAATGGGGCAGGGTGACAATGAGCAGTTCTTC. Translated: CASSQGMGQGDNEQFF.

Of note for this clonotype: Relative to the germline gene, one junction end is altered; a read error may explain this. The genes are TRBV5-1 and TRBJ1-1; possible D gene TRBD1, 6 bases. There are 14 residues in the CDR3. From germline, CDR1 is SGHRS and CDR2 YFSETQ. The CDR3, as DNA: TGCGCCAGCAGCTTGACAGGGATGAACGCTGAAGCTTTCTTT. Its translation: CASSLTGMNAEAFF.

This clonotype was seen at least ten times. The chain couples TRBV5-1 to TRBJ2-3, with 9 nucleotides matching TRBD2. Germline-derived CDR1 and CDR2 are SGHRS and YFSETQ. The ends lost 4 bases at V and 3 bases at J; junction bases unmatched: 6. This CDR3 has 15 residues. The DNA of the CDR3 is TGCGCCAGCAGCCCTGGGACTAGCAGGACAGATACGCAGTATTTT. It yields the protein CASSPGTSRTDTQYF. Supplemented by reference TRBV5-1 and TRBJ2-3, the full variable domain reads KAGVTQTPRYLIKTRGQQVTLSCSPISGHRSVSWYQQTPGQGLQFLFEYFSETQRNKGNFPGRFSGRQFSNSRSEMNVSTLELGDSALYLCASSPGTSRTDTQYFGPGTRLTVL.

J is TRBJ2-5 and V is TRBV7-8, with 8 nucleotides matching TRBD2. Germline CDR1 SGHVS, CDR2 FQNEAQ. Germline trimming cut 2 bases from V and 1 base from J; bases unmatched to any gene: 6. The CDR3 covers 16 residues. CDR3 sequence: CASSLFDGGAQETQYF. Written as DNA, the CDR3 is TGTGCCAGCAGCTTATTTGACGGGGGGGCCCAAGAGACCCAGTACTTC.

This clonotype showed up just a few times. The chain recombines TRBV7-9 with TRBJ2-7, with D possibly matching TRBD2 (5 bases). Germline CDR1 is SEHNR and CDR2 is FQNEAQ (reference sequence). CDR3 length equals 14 residues. The V and J ends lost 3 bases and 0 bases respectively, with 9 bases between them. CDR3 nucleotide sequence: TGTGCCAGCAGCTTTCCCGGGAACTCCTACGAGCAGTACTTC. Its protein is CASSFPGNSYEQYF.

A remark on this clonotype: A much larger clonotype is one base distant, so this may be a read error. The V call is TRBV10-3, the J call TRBJ1-2; D ambiguous. This CDR3 contains 14 residues. Per the germline V gene, CDR1 is ENHRY and CDR2 is SYGVKD. This CDR3 reads CAISESPSGDGCTF. CDR3 sequence (DNA): TGTGCCATCAGTGAGTCTCCCTCTGGGGATGGCTGCACCTTC.

This clonotype has ten or more counts. The rearrangement uses TRBV4-2 and TRBJ1-5, with D perhaps matching TRBD1 (5 bases). This CDR3 contains 14 residues. Germline V gives CDR1 LGHNA, CDR2 YNFKEQ. Trimming left V 1 base short and J 3 bases short, with 7 bases between. The CDR3 DNA reads as TGTGCCAGCAGCCAAGGACAGATCAATCAGCCCCAGCATTTT. It translates to CASSQGQINQPQHF.

There are many counts of this clonotype. V and J are TRBV6-5 and TRBJ1-3; D not certain. Trimming stripped 1 base from V and 2 bases from J, with 18 bases between. The CDR3 covers 18 residues. Per germline, CDR1 MNHEY and CDR2 SVGAGI. For the CDR3, the DNA is TGTGCCAGCAGTTACTACTCCGGAGCCCCGGGAACTGGAAACACCATATATTTT. Protein: CASSYYSGAPGTGNTIYF.